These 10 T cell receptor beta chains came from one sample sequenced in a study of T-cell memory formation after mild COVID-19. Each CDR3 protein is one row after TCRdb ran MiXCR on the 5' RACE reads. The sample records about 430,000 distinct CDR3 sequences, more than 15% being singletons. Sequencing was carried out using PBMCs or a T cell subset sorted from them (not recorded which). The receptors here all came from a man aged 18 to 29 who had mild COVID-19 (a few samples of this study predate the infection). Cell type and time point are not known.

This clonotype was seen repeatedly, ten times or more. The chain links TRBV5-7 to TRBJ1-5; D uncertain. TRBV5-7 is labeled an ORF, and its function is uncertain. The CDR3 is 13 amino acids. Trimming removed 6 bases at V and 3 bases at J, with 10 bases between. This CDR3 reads CASNIGVNQPQHF. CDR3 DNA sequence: TGTGCCAGCAACATCGGGGTCAATCAGCCCCAGCATTTT.

The DNA for the CDR3 is TGTGCCAGCAGCTTTGGGCAGGGAGGGACTGAAAAACTGTTTTTT. Residues: CASSFGQGGTEKLFF. V and J are TRBV11-2 and TRBJ1-4; D is possibly TRBD1 (5 bases). The germline V and J ends were trimmed by 3 bases and 7 bases, with 15 bases remaining between them. The CDR3 runs 15 residues. Germline values: CDR1 SGHAT, CDR2 FQNNGV.

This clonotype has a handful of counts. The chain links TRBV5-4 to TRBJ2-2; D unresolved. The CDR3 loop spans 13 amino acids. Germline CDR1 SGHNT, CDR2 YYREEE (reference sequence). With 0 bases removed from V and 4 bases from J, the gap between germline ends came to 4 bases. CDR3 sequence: CASSLALTGELFF. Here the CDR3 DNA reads TGTGCCAGCAGCTTGGCTCTCACCGGGGAGCTGTTTTTT.

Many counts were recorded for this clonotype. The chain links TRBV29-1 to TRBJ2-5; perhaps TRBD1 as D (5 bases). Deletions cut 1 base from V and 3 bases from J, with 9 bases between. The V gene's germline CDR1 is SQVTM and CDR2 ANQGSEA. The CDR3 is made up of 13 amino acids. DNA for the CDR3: TGCAGCGTTGAAGGGACATACGAAGAGACCCAGTACTTC. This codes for CSVEGTYEETQYF.

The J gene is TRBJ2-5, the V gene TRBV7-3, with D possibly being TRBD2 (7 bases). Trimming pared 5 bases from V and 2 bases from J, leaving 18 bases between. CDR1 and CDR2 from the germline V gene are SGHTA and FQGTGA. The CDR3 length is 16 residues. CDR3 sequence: CASSQGGGTRQETQYF. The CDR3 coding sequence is TGTGCCAGCAGCCAAGGGGGGGGGACCCGTCAAGAGACCCAGTACTTC. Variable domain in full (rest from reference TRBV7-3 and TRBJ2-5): GAGVSQTPSNKVTEKGKYVELRCDPISGHTALYWYRQSLGQGPEFLIYFQGTGAADDSGLPNDRFFAVRPEGSVSTLKIQRTERGDSAVYLCASSQGGGTRQETQYFGPGTRLLVL.

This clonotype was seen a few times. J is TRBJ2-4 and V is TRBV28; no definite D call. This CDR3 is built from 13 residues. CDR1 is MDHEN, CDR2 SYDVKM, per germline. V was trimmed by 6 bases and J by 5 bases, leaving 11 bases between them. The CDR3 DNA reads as TGTGCCAGCAGCCCGGACCGCGAAAACATTCAGTACTTC. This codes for CASSPDRENIQYF. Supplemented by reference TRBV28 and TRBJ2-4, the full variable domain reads DVKVTQSSRYLVKRTGEKVFLECVQDMDHENMFWYRQDPGLGLRLIYFSYDVKMKEKGDIPEGYSVSREKKERFSLILESASTNQTSMYLCASSPDRENIQYFGAGTRLSVL.

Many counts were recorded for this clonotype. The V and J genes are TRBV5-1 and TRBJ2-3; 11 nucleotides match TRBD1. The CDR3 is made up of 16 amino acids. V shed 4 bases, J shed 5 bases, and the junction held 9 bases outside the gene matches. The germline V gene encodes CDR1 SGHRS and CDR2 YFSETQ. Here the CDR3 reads CASSMQPGTGGDTQYF. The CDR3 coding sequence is TGCGCCAGCAGCATGCAACCCGGGACAGGGGGAGATACGCAGTATTTT.

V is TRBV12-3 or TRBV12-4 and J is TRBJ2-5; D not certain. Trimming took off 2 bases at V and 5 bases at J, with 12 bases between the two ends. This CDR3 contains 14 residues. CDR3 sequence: CASSLLLLVETQYF. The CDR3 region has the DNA TGTGCCAGCAGTTTACTATTGTTGGTGGAGACCCAGTACTTC.

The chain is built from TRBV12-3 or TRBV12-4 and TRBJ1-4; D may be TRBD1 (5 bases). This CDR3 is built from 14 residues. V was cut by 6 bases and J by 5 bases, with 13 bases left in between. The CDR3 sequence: CASSRGQSNEKLFF. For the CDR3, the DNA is TGTGCCAGCAGCCGTGGACAAAGCAATGAAAAACTGTTTTTT.

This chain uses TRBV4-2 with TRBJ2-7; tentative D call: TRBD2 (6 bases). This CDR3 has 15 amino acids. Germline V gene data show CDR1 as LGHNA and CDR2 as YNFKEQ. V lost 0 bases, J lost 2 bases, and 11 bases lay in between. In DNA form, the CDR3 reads TGTGCCAGCAGCCAAGAAGGGACTTATACCTACGAGCAGTACTTC. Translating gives CASSQEGTYTYEQYF.